Listed here are 26 T cell receptor beta chains from one sample, sequenced in a study of blood T cell repertoires in COVID-19. Profiled with immunoSEQ multiplex PCR; TCRdb holds only in-frame clones, not every one. The table includes over 250,000 clones, around 90% detected once. Material for sequencing was PBMCs or T cells enriched from blood (not recorded which). The receptor source for this set is a woman younger than 45 who had recovered from COVID-19.

The chain carries TRBV7-9 and TRBJ2-7, with D possibly being TRBD2 (6 bases). This CDR3 comprises 16 residues. Trimming removed 3 bases at V and 0 bases at J, with 15 bases between. CDR1 and CDR2 (germline): SEHNR, FQNEAQ (reference sequence). CDR3: CASSFSTGVGSYEQYF. In DNA, the CDR3 is TGTGCCAGCAGCTTTAGTACGGGAGTGGGCTCCTACGAGCAGTACTTC.

The chain joins TRBV28 to TRBJ2-2; TRBD2 matches at 8 bases. CDR3 size: 14 residues. Germline V gives CDR1 MDHEN, CDR2 SYDVKM. The trim removed 8 bases at V and 1 base at J, leaving 3 bases unmatched. The CDR3 DNA sequence: TGTGCCAGCCCCGGGGGGGAGAACACCGGGGAGCTGTTTTTT. Its translation is CASPGGENTGELFF. Full variable domain (outside the CDR3, taken from reference TRBV28 and TRBJ2-2): DVKVTQSSRYLVKRTGEKVFLECVQDMDHENMFWYRQDPGLGLRLIYFSYDVKMKEKGDIPEGYSVSREKKERFSLILESASTNQTSMYLCASPGGENTGELFFGEGSRLTVL.

CDR3: CASSSLHRDPHEQYF. The CDR3 DNA reads TGTGCCAGCAGTTCGCTTCACAGGGATCCCCACGAGCAGTACTTC. The chain has TRBV6-2 or TRBV6-3 and TRBJ2-7, with D possibly matching TRBD1 (6 bases). This CDR3 is 15 amino acids long. Germline-derived CDR1 and CDR2 are MNHEY and SVGEGT. Trimming shortened V by 4 bases and J by 5 bases, and 18 bases separated the two germline ends.

The chain employs TRBV30 and TRBJ1-2; 9 nucleotides line up with TRBD1. V was pared by 2 bases and J by 8 bases, with 0 bases of the junction left unmatched. This CDR3 spans 11 amino acids. Germline V gives CDR1 GTSNPN, CDR2 SVGIG (reference sequence). CDR3 residues: CAWSTGGGYTF. CDR3 in DNA: TGTGCCTGGAGTACAGGGGGCGGCTACACCTTC.

The V gene is TRBV27, the J gene TRBJ2-7; 8 bases line up with TRBD2. This CDR3 region has 14 residues. J gave up 6 bases and V 2 bases, and 6 bases lay outside the gene matches. The germline gives CDR1 MNHEY, CDR2 SMNVEV (reference sequence). The DNA for the CDR3 is TGTGCCAGCAGTTTAATCGTCGGGGGGGGCGAGCAGTACTTC. Translation gives CASSLIVGGGEQYF.

The chain's CDR3 is CASSVAGGWGEKLFF. CDR3 coding DNA: TGTGCCAGCAGCGTAGCGGGAGGCTGGGGTGAAAAACTGTTTTTT. The J gene is TRBJ1-4, the V gene TRBV9; D is undetermined. Trimming removed 0 bases at V and 7 bases at J, with 13 bases between. CDR3 length equals 15 residues. CDR1 is SGDLS and CDR2 is YYNGEE in the germline V gene.

The chain couples TRBV7-9 to TRBJ2-6; 11 bases align to TRBD2. This CDR3 contains 18 residues. The V and J ends lost 6 bases and 1 base, in that order; junction bases with no gene match: 8. Germline-derived CDR1 and CDR2 are SEHNR and FQNEAQ (reference sequence). Written as DNA, the CDR3 is TGTGCCAGCAGACAACCGGGACTAGCGGAATCTGGGGCCAACGTCCTGACTTTC. Translation gives CASRQPGLAESGANVLTF.

The chain combines TRBV29-1 with TRBJ2-1; 11 nucleotides line up with TRBD2. With V trimmed by 6 bases and J by 5 bases, 6 bases remained unmatched. CDR3 length: 14 amino acids. The germline gives CDR1 SQVTM, CDR2 ANQGSEA. CDR3 in DNA: TGCAGCGTGGGCGGGACTAGCGGCCACAATGAGCAGTTCTTC. Translation: CSVGGTSGHNEQFF.

This chain connects TRBV18 to TRBJ2-2; TRBD1 matches 8 bases. CDR3 length: 17 residues. Looked up from germline, CDR1 is KGHSH and CDR2 is LQKENI. Trimming removed 3 bases from V and 2 bases from J; junction bases left unmatched: 8. CDR3 DNA sequence: TGTGCCAGCTCACCGCTCGGACAGGGATCCAACACCGGGGAGCTGTTTTTT. Translated: CASSPLGQGSNTGELFF.

This chain links TRBV29-1 with TRBJ2-3; 10 nucleotides line up with TRBD2. J lost 5 bases, V lost 4 bases, and 3 bases had no gene match. Germline CDR1 SQVTM, CDR2 ANQGSEA. The CDR3 has 13 amino acids. The DNA for the CDR3 is TGCAGCGTTGGCGGACTAGCGGAAGATACGCAGTATTTT. Translated: CSVGGLAEDTQYF.

The chain joins TRBV6-1 to TRBJ2-7, with 8 bases matching TRBD1. The germline V gene encodes CDR1 MNHNS and CDR2 SASEGT. CDR3 length: 15 residues. The J segment lost 0 bases and the V segment lost 3 bases, leaving 4 bases of the junction unmatched. The CDR3 spells CASSDPGQGSYEQYF. The DNA for the CDR3 is TGTGCCAGCAGTGACCCCGGACAGGGCTCCTACGAGCAGTACTTC.

To note about this clone: This CDR3 is also generated by other DNA sequences in the sample. V and J are TRBV28 and TRBJ2-7; D gene unclear. Germline V gene data show CDR1 as MDHEN and CDR2 as SYDVKM. The CDR3 totals 11 residues. V lost 4 bases, J lost 2 bases, and 3 bases lay in between. CDR3 loop: CASSSAYEQYF. DNA for the CDR3: TGTGCCAGCAGTTCCGCCTACGAGCAGTACTTC.

The gene calls are TRBV6-5 and TRBJ1-4; TRBD1 matches 7 bases. The junction had 4 bases not matched to a gene; V was cut back by 2 bases and J by 7 bases. The CDR3 contains 14 residues. The germline V gene encodes CDR1 MNHEY and CDR2 SVGAGI. The CDR3: CASSYDRDGEKLFF. The DNA of the CDR3 is TGTGCCAGCAGTTACGACAGGGACGGTGAAAAACTGTTTTTT.

The CDR3 nucleotides read TGTGCCAGCAGCTTACCTGGCACAGATACGCAGTATTTT. Its protein product is CASSLPGTDTQYF. The chain couples TRBV7-9 to TRBJ2-3; D not certain. CDR1 and CDR2 from the germline V gene are SEHNR and FQNEAQ (reference sequence). With 2 bases removed from V and 1 base from J, the gap between germline ends came to 4 bases. The CDR3 totals 13 residues.

DNA of the CDR3: TGTGCCAGCAGGGCATTTTATGGCTACACCTTC. Its translation is CASRAFYGYTF. This chain links TRBV28 with TRBJ1-2, with D hard to call. The CDR3 contains 11 residues. Germline values: CDR1 MDHEN, CDR2 SYDVKM. Trimming took 6 bases from V and 5 from J, leaving 7 bases between them.

This chain connects TRBV12-3 or TRBV12-4 to TRBJ1-2; D is unresolved. The CDR3 contains 13 residues. V lost 2 bases, J lost 2 bases, and 6 bases lay in between. The DNA for the CDR3 is TGTGCCAGCAGTTTACGACAAAACTATGGCTACACCTTC. Protein product: CASSLRQNYGYTF.

The chain employs TRBV27 and TRBJ1-4, with D uncertain. This CDR3 has 15 residues. V lost 6 bases to trimming and J lost 0 bases, with 11 bases between them. Germline values: CDR1 MNHEY, CDR2 SMNVEV (reference sequence). The CDR3 sequence is CASRPVVATNEKLFF. For the CDR3, the DNA is TGTGCCAGCAGACCGGTGGTAGCAACTAATGAAAAACTGTTTTTT.

V gene TRBV6-5 combines with J gene TRBJ2-1, with 9 nucleotides matching TRBD2. The germline V gene has CDR1 MNHEY and CDR2 SVGAGI. Unmatched junction bases numbered 6, after V lost 7 bases and J lost 5 bases. The length of the CDR3 is 14 residues. The DNA of the CDR3 is TGTGCCAGCAAAAGGCTAGCGGGAAACAATGAGCAGTTCTTC. Residues: CASKRLAGNNEQFF.

The V call is TRBV5-4, the J call TRBJ2-2, with 8 nucleotides matching TRBD1. The CDR3 has 18 amino acids. V shed 2 bases, J shed 4 bases, and the junction held 13 bases outside the gene matches. Germline V gene lookup returns CDR1 SGHNT and CDR2 YYREEE (reference sequence). The CDR3 here is CASSLRGQVVWGTGELFF. As DNA, the CDR3 is TGTGCCAGCAGCTTACGGGGACAGGTCGTTTGGGGCACCGGGGAGCTGTTTTTT.

This sequence joins TRBV10-3 and TRBJ2-7; 9 bases fit TRBD1. V trimming: 6 bases; J trimming: 0 bases; junction bases outside the gene matches: 15. CDR1 is ENHRY, CDR2 SYGVKD, per germline. The CDR3 is made up of 18 amino acids. CDR3 protein: CAIREGQGSVVSSYEQYF. The CDR3 nucleotides are TGTGCCATCAGGGAGGGACAGGGTTCCGTCGTTAGCTCCTACGAGCAGTACTTC.

The chain is built from TRBV2 and TRBJ2-5; TRBD1 might be the D (5 bases). The germline gives CDR1 SNHLY, CDR2 FYNNEI. Between the trimmed V and J ends, which lost 6 bases and 5 bases, there was a span of 7 bases. CDR3 length: 11 residues. The CDR3 sequence: CASRGLETQYF. CDR3 in DNA: TGTGCCAGCAGGGGGCTGGAGACCCAGTACTTC.

This sequence joins TRBV3-1 (or the pseudogene TRBV3-2) and TRBJ2-3; 14 bases line up with TRBD2. The V gene's germline CDR1 is LGHDT and CDR2 YNNKEL (reference sequence). CDR3 length: 20 amino acids. V shed 3 bases, J shed 0 bases, and the junction held 11 bases outside the gene matches. Here the CDR3 DNA reads TGTGCCAGCAGCCATCCCAAGGGACTAGCGGGAGTAATTAGCACAGATACGCAGTATTTT. Amino acid sequence: CASSHPKGLAGVISTDTQYF.

The chain is built from TRBV27 and TRBJ2-7; 10 nucleotides agree with TRBD2. CDR1 is MNHEY, CDR2 SMNVEV, per germline (reference sequence). Trimming took 5 bases from V and 4 from J; bases not matched to a gene: 14. This CDR3 has 17 residues. The CDR3 loop is CASSPTKLAGITYEQYF. CDR3 coding DNA: TGTGCCAGCAGTCCCACAAAACTAGCGGGGATAACTTACGAGCAGTACTTC.

V and J are TRBV3-1 (or the pseudogene TRBV3-2) and TRBJ1-2; 7 bases fit TRBD1. Germline assignment: CDR1 LGHDT and CDR2 YNNKEL (reference sequence). The CDR3 has 14 amino acids. V lost 4 bases and J lost 8; bases outside the gene matches: 10. DNA of the CDR3: TGTGCCAGCAGCCGTCAAGGGGGCCCTGACGGCTACACCTTC. Protein sequence: CASSRQGGPDGYTF.

This rearrangement joins TRBV30 to TRBJ2-7; possibly TRBD2 for D (5 bases). This CDR3 comprises 12 residues. V dropped 3 bases and J dropped 4 bases, with 10 bases sitting between them. Germline assignment: CDR1 GTSNPN and CDR2 SVGIG (reference sequence). For the CDR3, the DNA is TGTGCCTGGAGCGGGAACCAATACGAGCAGTACTTC. Amino acids: CAWSGNQYEQYF.

The chain has TRBV6-5 and TRBJ2-2, with a weak D call TRBD1 (5 bases). The CDR3 runs to 15 residues. Trimming pared 4 bases from V and 8 bases from J, leaving 17 bases between. Germline CDR1 and CDR2: MNHEY and SVGAGI. The CDR3 region is CASSSLRVSAGELFF. CDR3 DNA: TGTGCCAGCAGTTCCCTCAGGGTTTCGGCGGGGGAGCTGTTTTTT.